The 3 T cell receptor beta chains listed next were all sequenced from one sample in a study of T cells in Graves' hyperthyroidism and ophthalmopathy. Amplification of TCR beta CDR3 regions used RNA as the template. The HTBI primer set served for first-round RT-PCR of the TCR CDR3. TCRdb itself ran the multiplex PCR reads through MiXCR, one entry per CDR3 protein. In the table there are roughly 100,000 distinct CDR3 sequences, approximately 50% of which are singletons. Sample: blood. These receptors came from a man aged 35-49 years with Graves' hyperthyroidism.

This clonotype occurred a few times. J is TRBJ2-3 and V is TRBV28; 8 bases are a match to TRBD2. V was pared by 4 bases and J by 2 bases, with 2 bases of the junction left unmatched. The CDR3 contains 14 residues. Per germline, CDR1 MDHEN and CDR2 SYDVKM. The DNA for the CDR3 is TGTGCCAGCAGTTCGACTAGCGTCACAGATACGCAGTATTTT. Its protein is CASSSTSVTDTQYF.

In the case of this clonotype: This could be a read error, since a much larger clone is one nucleotide away. The chain recombines TRBV6-5 with TRBJ1-2, with a possible D match to TRBD1 (5 bases). Looked up from germline, CDR1 is MNHEY and CDR2 is SVGAGI. This CDR3 spans 13 amino acids. Trimming left V 6 bases short and J 8 bases short, with 16 bases between. CDR3 bases: TGTGCCAGCAGGGTACGGATAGGGGAGGGCTACACCTTC. Translated, it gives CASRVRIGEGYTF.

This clonotype was seen many times. The chain combines TRBV12-5 with TRBJ1-1; D possibly corresponds to TRBD1 (5 bases). Trimming stripped 1 base from V and 3 bases from J, with 6 bases between. The CDR3 covers 13 residues. The germline V gene has CDR1 LGHNT and CDR2 FRNRAP. DNA for the CDR3: TGTGCTAGTGGTTTGGCGGGGCACACTGAAGCTTTCTTT. Translating it yields CASGLAGHTEAFF.